These T cell receptor beta chains were read from a single sample in a study of Ad26.COV2.S vaccination and SARS-CoV-2 variants. Sequenced by immunoSEQ multiplex PCR; TCRdb stores in-frame clones only, minus some. The repertoire has 410,000 or so clones, around nine tenths of them found once; the top ten carry roughly an eighth. The input for sequencing was peripheral blood, taken in a trial of Ad26.COV2.S vaccine versus placebo. Every receptor here comes from a person aged 18-65 years who received the Ad26.COV2.S COVID-19 vaccine or a placebo. The CDR3 runs from the conserved cysteine through the conserved F or W. The D gene is left open where the match is weak. Expanded clones are given a class, and other clones once, few, many or no size at all.

CDR3 length	J gene	clone size	D gene	V gene	CDR3 DNA	CDR3 protein
18	TRBJ2-7	-	TRBD1	TRBV9	TGTGCCAGCAGCGTAGACATCACAGGGGACCAACCAAGGGGCGAGCAGTACTTC	CASSVDITGDQPRGEQYF
13	TRBJ2-7	-	-	TRBV4-3	TGCGCCAGCAGCCAATACCCCAAGTACGAGCAGTACTTC	CASSQYPKYEQYF
15	TRBJ1-3	-	-	TRBV3-1/TRBV3-2	TGTGCCAGCAGCCAAGATTGGCAGGGTGGAAACACCATATATTTT	CASSQDWQGGNTIYF
15	TRBJ2-7	-	-	TRBV23-1	TGCGCCAGCAGTCAATTCGGGACGGGCCCCTACGAGCAGTACTTC	CASSQFGTGPYEQYF
13	TRBJ2-5	-	TRBD2	TRBV10-3	TGTGCCATCGCAGGGACTAATCAAGAGACCCAGTACTTC	CAIAGTNQETQYF
15	TRBJ2-3	-	-	TRBV24-1	TGTGCCACCAGTGGCTCCGGAGGGAGCACAGATACGCAGTATTTT	CATSGSGGSTDTQYF
14	TRBJ2-1	-	TRBD1	TRBV7-9	TGTGCCAGCAGCTTCACAGGGGTGGGGAATGAGCAGTTCTTC	CASSFTGVGNEQFF
15	TRBJ1-4	-	-	TRBV10-2	TGCGCCAGCAGTGAGTCGGGGGGGGCAGGGGAAAAACTGTTTTTT	CASSESGGAGEKLFF
13	TRBJ1-1	-	-	TRBV2	TGTGCCAGCCGCAGCTCTGGGAACACTGAAGCTTTCTTT	CASRSSGNTEAFF
16	TRBJ2-5	-	TRBD2	TRBV11-2	TGTGCCAGCAGCTCGGGCGGACTAGCGGGAGGAGAGACCCAGTACTTC	CASSSGGLAGGETQYF
15	TRBJ2-7	few	TRBD2	TRBV28	TGTGCCAGCAGTCCCCCCATGGGGGGGGGATACGAGCAGTACTTC	CASSPPMGGGYEQYF
15	TRBJ1-2	few	TRBD1	TRBV7-2	TGTGCCAGCAGCACCCGGACAGGGATTAACTATGGCTACACCTTC	CASSTRTGINYGYTF
17	TRBJ2-3	-	TRBD2	TRBV28	TGTGCCAGCAGTTCCTATGGACTAGCGGATAGCACAGATACGCAGTATTTT	CASSSYGLADSTDTQYF
13	TRBJ2-7	-	-	TRBV7-2	TGTGCCAGCAGCTTAGCCCCAGCCTACGAGCAGTACTTC	CASSLAPAYEQYF
15	TRBJ1-5	-	TRBD1	TRBV7-9	TGTGCCAGCAGCTTAGGACAGGGCGTCGATCAGCCCCAGCATTTT	CASSLGQGVDQPQHF
12	TRBJ1-4	-	-	TRBV6-5	TGTGCCAGCAGCCCCGGTGCCGGCGGTGGGCTTTTT	CASSPGAGGGLF
14	TRBJ2-1	-	TRBD2	TRBV29-1	TGCAGCACCGCTAGCGGGAGGGCCTACAATGAGCAGTTCTTC	CSTASGRAYNEQFF
15	TRBJ1-1	-	-	TRBV4-3	TGCGCCAGCAGCCATTTCAGGGGTGAGAACACTGAAGCTTTCTTT	CASSHFRGENTEAFF
14	TRBJ1-2	-	-	TRBV3-1/TRBV3-2	TGTGCCAGCAGCCAAGAGGTCTCTTTCTATGGCTACACCTTC	CASSQEVSFYGYTF
16	TRBJ2-3	-	TRBD2	TRBV5-1	TGCGCCAGCAGCTCCAGGACTAGCGGGAGTCTGGATACGCAGTATTTT	CASSSRTSGSLDTQYF
17	TRBJ2-5	-	TRBD2	TRBV4-1	TGCGCCAGCAGCCTAAGACTCGCCAGCGGGAACCAAGAGACCCAGTACTTC	CASSLRLASGNQETQYF
12	TRBJ2-1	-	TRBD2	TRBV6-5	TGTGCCAGCAGGCCTCCCGGGGGGGAGCAGTTCTTC	CASRPPGGEQFF
16	TRBJ2-3	-	TRBD2	TRBV5-6	TGTGCCAGCAGGATCCTAACAAGCGGGAGAACAGATACGCAGTATTTT	CASRILTSGRTDTQYF
13	TRBJ1-1	few	-	TRBV25-1	TGTGCCAGCAGTGCGTGGACTAACACTGAAGCTTTCTTT	CASSAWTNTEAFF
14	TRBJ1-6	-	-	TRBV6-2/TRBV6-3	TGTGCCAGCAACCCCTCCAGGGGCGCTTCACCCCTCCACTTT	CASNPSRGASPLHF
15	TRBJ1-1	-	TRBD1	TRBV19	TGTGCCACTCGGGACAGGGCCATATCGGATACTGAAGCTTTCTTT	CATRDRAISDTEAFF
15	TRBJ2-3	-	TRBD2	TRBV20-1	TGCAGTGCTAGTACCGCTAGCGGGAGTACAGATACGCAGTATTTT	CSASTASGSTDTQYF
17	TRBJ1-5	-	-	TRBV12-1	TGTGCCAGCAGCTCCACTGGGACAGGGGCTCTTAATCAGCCCCAGCATTTT	CASSSTGTGALNQPQHF
17	TRBJ2-6	once	-	TRBV5-6	TGTGCCAGCAGCTTGGTATCAACCCAAACTGGGGCCAACGTCCTGACTTTC	CASSLVSTQTGANVLTF
14	TRBJ2-1	-	-	TRBV19	TGTGCCAGTAGCACGACTAGAGTTGGCAATGAGCAGTTCTTC	CASSTTRVGNEQFF
12	TRBJ2-7	-	-	TRBV12-3/TRBV12-4	TGTGCCAGCAGTTTAGGACAGTACGAGCAGTACTTC	CASSLGQYEQYF
13	TRBJ1-5	-	-	TRBV6-2/TRBV6-3	TGTGCCAGCAGTTCCCCGATCAATCAGCCCCAGCATTTT	CASSSPINQPQHF
14	TRBJ1-5	-	TRBD1	TRBV28	TGTGCCAGCAGTTTAGGACAGGGCAATCAGCCCCAGCATTTT	CASSLGQGNQPQHF
15	TRBJ1-2	-	TRBD1	TRBV2	TGTGCCAGCAGAGGACAGGGACCGTCTAACTATGGCTACACCTTC	CASRGQGPSNYGYTF
13	TRBJ1-1	-	TRBD1	TRBV29-1	TGCAGCGTTGCAGGGGGCTGGAACACTGAAGCTTTCTTT	CSVAGGWNTEAFF
16	TRBJ1-2	-	TRBD1	TRBV19	TGTGCCAGTAGTCGCCTAGGACAGGGGCGTAACTATGGCTACACCTTC	CASSRLGQGRNYGYTF
14	TRBJ1-5	few	-	TRBV28	TGTGCCAGCACCGGGGGCAAAGCGGCTCAGCCCCAGCATTTT	CASTGGKAAQPQHF
14	TRBJ1-1	-	-	TRBV7-8	TGTGCCAGCAGCATGGACGGCTGGATAGGGGAAGCTTTCTTT	CASSMDGWIGEAFF
13	TRBJ2-4	few	-	TRBV4-1	TGCGCCAGCAGCCCGCCGAGCCTAGCCCCTCTAGTCTTC	CASSPPSLAPLVF
14	TRBJ2-3	-	TRBD1	TRBV10-3	TGTGCCTCAACTGACAGGGGCCGGACAGATACGCAGTATTTT	CASTDRGRTDTQYF
18	TRBJ2-3	-	-	TRBV5-1	TGCGCCAGCAGCCTCCCCCCGGGGTTGAGTACTAGCACAGATACGCAGTATTTT	CASSLPPGLSTSTDTQYF
13	TRBJ1-5	-	-	TRBV28	TGTGCCAGCAGTCCAAGGGTGAATCAGCCCCAGCATTTT	CASSPRVNQPQHF
13	TRBJ2-7	-	-	TRBV5-4	TGTGCCAGCAGCTTGATTCGGCGACCCGAGCAGTACTTC	CASSLIRRPEQYF
14	TRBJ1-2	-	-	TRBV28	TGTGCCAGCAGTTTAGATCGGGAACAGGGAGGCTACACCTTC	CASSLDREQGGYTF
16	TRBJ2-3	-	TRBD2	TRBV5-6	TGTGCCAGCAGCTTGGCTCTAGCGGGGACCACAGATACGCAGTATTTT	CASSLALAGTTDTQYF
15	TRBJ2-7	-	-	TRBV7-2	TGTGCCAGCAGCTTAGGCGGGACTCGGAGAGGCGAGCAGTACTTC	CASSLGGTRRGEQYF